The 17 T cell receptor beta chains below all came from one sample that was sequenced in a study of post-analysis software for immune sequencing data. Unique molecular identifiers were present in the TCR beta cDNA libraries. TCRdb passed the PCR reads through MiXCR, listing each CDR3 protein once. The table records 350,000 to 500,000 distinct CDR3 sequences, approximately 38% of them present only once. Study-level points and caveats: Relative to controls, patients had about five TRBV segments at higher frequency, with TRBV5-6, TRBV5-1 and TRBV20-1 among these.

For these receptors, no antigen is known. The sequencing sample was made of blood. The source is a girl aged 2 to 10 with multiple sclerosis.

This clonotype was counted only a few times. J is TRBJ1-5 and V is TRBV6-5; 8 nucleotides align to TRBD1. This CDR3 region has 14 residues. Germline lookup yields CDR1 MNHEY and CDR2 SVGAGI. J gave up 5 bases and V 5 bases, and 5 bases lay outside the gene matches. CDR3 loop: CASSRDRGDQPQHF. The DNA for the CDR3 is TGTGCCAGCAGTCGCGACAGGGGTGATCAGCCCCAGCATTTT.

This clonotype turned up a few times. This chain uses TRBV16 with TRBJ2-7; D uncertain. The germline CDR1 and CDR2 sequences are KGHSY and FQNENV. The CDR3 is made up of 12 amino acids. V lost 0 bases to trimming and J lost 6 bases, with 6 bases between them. CDR3 protein: CASSQSGGEQYF. The CDR3 DNA sequence: TGTGCCAGCAGCCAATCGGGTGGCGAGCAGTACTTC.

This clonotype appeared a few times. This chain uses TRBV4-3 with TRBJ2-1; D is uncertain. With 0 bases removed from V and 4 bases from J, the gap between germline ends came to 7 bases. Germline CDR1 LGHNA, CDR2 YSLEER. This CDR3 spans 14 amino acids. The CDR3: CASSQDNSYNEQFF. The CDR3 bases are TGCGCCAGCAGCCAAGATAACAGTTACAATGAGCAGTTCTTC.

As concerns this clonotype: The junction does not match germline at one end; this may be a read error. The V call is TRBV7-2, the J call TRBJ2-7; TRBD1 aligns across 8 bases. The CDR3 runs to 19 residues. CDR1 is SGHTA and CDR2 is FQGNSA in the germline V gene. The DNA of the CDR3 is TGTGCCAGCAGCTTAGATCAGATAAGGCGACAGGGGATAGTCTACGGGCAGTACTTC. It encodes CASSLDQIRRQGIVYGQYF.

The chain is built from TRBV2 and TRBJ2-1; 12 bases agree with TRBD2. The ends lost 2 bases at V and 6 bases at J; junction bases unmatched: 5. The CDR3 consists of 16 residues. Germline V gene data show CDR1 as SNHLY and CDR2 as FYNNEI. The CDR3 DNA sequence: TGTGCCAGCAGTGAAATTCGACTAGCGGGAGTCAATGAGCAGTTCTTC. Protein product: CASSEIRLAGVNEQFF.

This rearrangement joins TRBV19 to TRBJ2-5, with 8 nucleotides matching TRBD1. This CDR3 is 13 amino acids long. Germline CDR1 is LNHDA and CDR2 is SQIVND (reference sequence). The V gene end was trimmed by 9 bases and the J gene end by 5 bases; junction bases not matched to a gene: 8. CDR3 DNA: TGTGCCAGCGCCCCGGACAGGGCGGAGACCCAGTACTTC. This codes for CASAPDRAETQYF.

This chain connects TRBV12-3 or TRBV12-4 to TRBJ1-1, with 8 bases identical to TRBD1. Losses at the gene ends were 3 bases for V and 4 bases for J; bases not matched to a gene: 4. This CDR3 is built from 14 residues. The CDR3 region is CASSFSDRGTEAFF. The CDR3 DNA is TGTGCCAGCAGTTTTTCAGACAGGGGCACTGAAGCTTTCTTT.

The chain combines TRBV5-1 with TRBJ1-2; 8 bases are a match to TRBD1. There are 15 residues in the CDR3. Germline lookup yields CDR1 SGHRS and CDR2 YFSETQ. With 4 bases clipped from V and 3 bases from J, the junction kept 8 bases outside the gene matches. The CDR3 protein is CASSPIRGPYYGYTF. CDR3 coding DNA: TGCGCCAGCAGCCCAATCAGGGGGCCCTACTATGGCTACACCTTC.

Details on this clonotype: At one boundary the junction diverges from the germline segment, which might be a read error. The rearrangement joins TRBV12-3 or TRBV12-4 to TRBJ2-7, with D perhaps matching TRBD2 (6 bases). This CDR3 is built from 15 residues. As DNA, the CDR3 is TGTGCCAGCAGTTTAGGTATGGGGAGGTCCTGCGAGCAGTACTTC. This codes for CASSLGMGRSCEQYF.

In the case of this clonotype: A much larger clone differs from this one at a single base, so this may be a read error. The chain uses TRBV12-3 or TRBV12-4 and TRBJ2-5; 10 bases are shared with TRBD1. V was pared by 5 bases and J by 11 bases, with 14 bases of the junction left unmatched. The CDR3 sequence is 15 residues long. This chain's CDR3 is CASSVGTGVYNEQYF. The CDR3 coding sequence is TGTGCCAGCAGTGTAGGGACAGGGGTTTACAATGAGCAGTACTTC.

This clonotype has more than one count but fewer than ten. V and J are TRBV7-2 and TRBJ2-7, with no clear D. V was trimmed by 4 bases and J by 1 base, leaving 8 bases between them. The CDR3 spans 13 residues. Per germline, CDR1 SGHTA and CDR2 FQGNSA. CDR3 DNA sequence: TGTGCCAGCAGCTACGACCGTTCCTACGAGCAGTACTTC. Protein sequence: CASSYDRSYEQYF.

Only a few counts were recorded for this clonotype. CDR3 sequence: CASSLRGQTTEYNYGYTF. The CDR3 DNA follows: TGTGCCAGCAGCTTACGGGGACAAACCACAGAATATAACTATGGCTACACCTTC. The chain uses TRBV7-2 and TRBJ1-2; a weak D match, TRBD1 (6 bases). CDR1 is SGHTA, CDR2 FQGNSA, per germline. Between the trimmed V and J ends, which lost 2 bases and 1 base, there was a span of 20 bases. The CDR3 runs to 18 residues.

The chain uses TRBV20-1 and TRBJ2-7, with TRBD1 as a possible D gene (7 bases). The CDR3 has 14 residues. Germline V gene data show CDR1 as DFQATT and CDR2 as SNEGSKA (reference sequence). Trimming stripped 2 bases from V and 1 base from J, with 12 bases between. CDR3 amino acids: CSARNQGGSYEQYF. CDR3 nucleotides: TGCAGTGCTAGAAACCAGGGGGGTTCCTACGAGCAGTACTTC.

V usage is TRBV4-3 and J usage is TRBJ2-4, with TRBD1 identical over 12 bases. J lost 7 bases, V lost 2 bases, and 6 bases had no gene match. The CDR3 has 16 amino acids. Germline CDR1 is LGHNA and CDR2 is YSLEER. CDR3 sequence reads: CASSQRGTGGRNIQYF. The CDR3, as DNA: TGCGCCAGCAGCCAACGTGGGACAGGGGGCAGGAACATTCAGTACTTC.

This rearrangement joins TRBV20-1 to TRBJ1-2; 10 nucleotides match TRBD1. This CDR3 is 15 amino acids long. Germline CDR1 is DFQATT and CDR2 is SNEGSKA (reference sequence). V was pared by 0 bases and J by 8 bases, with 9 bases of the junction left unmatched. CDR3 DNA: TGCAGTGCTAGAGATAAAGACAGGGGGCGCGGGGGCTACACCTTC. This sequence encodes CSARDKDRGRGGYTF.

In this sample, this clonotype turned up a few times. The chain joins TRBV12-3 or TRBV12-4 to TRBJ1-1; D might be TRBD1 (6 bases). This CDR3 spans 15 amino acids. The V gene lost 5 bases and the J gene lost 5 bases, with 18 bases spanning the gap. CDR3 in DNA: TGTGCCAGCAGTCTCCGAGGGGGGGTAGGGACTGAAGCTTTCTTT. It specifies CASSLRGGVGTEAFF.

This clonotype was seen only a few times. The rearrangement links TRBV28 to TRBJ2-7; 7 bases map to TRBD1. Germline V gene sequence: CDR1 MDHEN, CDR2 SYDVKM. J lost 0 bases, V lost 2 bases, and 4 bases had no gene match. This CDR3 has 15 amino acids. The CDR3 spells CASSLLTGTSYEQYF. The CDR3 nucleotides read TGTGCCAGCAGTTTACTGACAGGGACCTCCTACGAGCAGTACTTC.